These 12 T cell receptor beta chains originate from one sample sequenced in a study of cytomegalovirus exposure and HLA in healthy donors. Primers included in the PCR were 60 Vbeta and 13 Jbeta primers. Some clones are missing from TCRdb's copy, which holds only in-frame ones; the method was immunoSEQ multiplex PCR. This sample has fewer than 140,000 clones, with over 70% found just once. Sequencing was carried out using PBMCs. All receptors come from a male donor in good health and CMV-seropositive.

The J gene is TRBJ2-7, the V gene TRBV18, with 14 bases matching TRBD2. Per germline, CDR1 KGHSH and CDR2 LQKENI. The CDR3 length is 17 residues. Trimming took 3 bases from V and 4 from J; bases not matched to a gene: 8. The CDR3 sequence is CASSPRLAGGPKYEQYF. The CDR3 DNA is TGTGCCAGCTCACCTAGACTAGCGGGAGGGCCAAAGTACGAGCAGTACTTC.

The chain has TRBV23-1 and TRBJ2-7, with a tentative D call TRBD2 (5 bases). TRBV23-1 is filed as an ORF, its function uncertain. V gave up 0 bases and J gave up 2 bases, with 17 bases separating them. The CDR3 consists of 17 residues. The CDR3 DNA sequence: TGCGCCAGCAGTCAATCGCGGGTTAGAGTAGATCCCTACGAGCAGTACTTC. Protein product: CASSQSRVRVDPYEQYF.

This sequence joins TRBV19 and TRBJ1-1; D is unresolved. Germline V lookup: CDR1 LNHDA, CDR2 SQIVND (reference sequence). The CDR3 totals 14 residues. Trimming took 3 bases from V and 4 from J, leaving 12 bases between them. The CDR3 nucleotides are TGTGCCAGTAGTATCGGTGGAGGGAGCACTGAAGCTTTCTTT. Encoded protein: CASSIGGGSTEAFF. Based on the CDR3 plus reference TRBV19 and TRBJ1-1, the full variable domain is DGGITQSPKYLFRKEGQNVTLSCEQNLNHDAMYWYRQDPGQGLRLIYYSQIVNDFQKGDIAEGYSVSREKKESFPLTVTSAQKNPTAFYLCASSIGGGSTEAFFGQGTRLTVV.

This clone was detected a few times. Here the CDR3 DNA reads TGTGCCAGCTCAACACTAGCGGGAGATAGTGAGCAGTTCTTC. Its protein is CASSTLAGDSEQFF. The chain links TRBV18 to TRBJ2-1; the match to TRBD2 covers 11 bases. With 5 bases clipped from V and 9 bases from J, the junction kept 6 bases outside the gene matches. Germline assignment: CDR1 KGHSH and CDR2 LQKENI. The CDR3 length is 14 residues.

The chain links TRBV5-6 to TRBJ1-4; D gene unclear. V was cut by 2 bases and J by 0 bases, with 5 bases left in between. This CDR3 has 14 residues. Germline CDR1 and CDR2: SGHDT and YYEEEE. The CDR3 DNA sequence: TGTGCCAGCAGCTTTCTTGCAACTAATGAAAAACTGTTTTTT. Translating gives CASSFLATNEKLFF.

The rearrangement joins TRBV10-1 to TRBJ2-7; TRBD1 matches at 9 bases. The CDR3 is 15 amino acids. The V segment lost 6 bases and the J segment 4 bases; nucleotides outside the gene matches: 10. The V gene's germline CDR1 is WNHNN and CDR2 SYGVQD (reference sequence). This CDR3 reads CASSRPGQGLYEQYF. Written as DNA, the CDR3 is TGCGCCAGCAGCCGACCGGGACAGGGTTTATACGAGCAGTACTTC.

This sequence joins TRBV7-9 and TRBJ2-6; a possible D gene is TRBD2 (6 bases). CDR3 length equals 17 residues. Germline V gives CDR1 SEHNR, CDR2 FQNEAQ (reference sequence). Trimming cost V 3 bases and J 3 bases, with 15 bases left between them. The CDR3 nucleotides read TGTGCCAGCAGCTTGGGGGGACGGGCGGGTGGGGCCAACGTCCTGACTTTC. Its translation is CASSLGGRAGGANVLTF.

The V and J genes are TRBV5-1 and TRBJ2-1; 9 bases fit TRBD2. The CDR3 length is 14 residues. The J segment lost 6 bases and the V segment lost 4 bases, leaving 5 bases of the junction unmatched. Germline CDR1 and CDR2: SGHRS and YFSETQ. The CDR3 DNA reads as TGCGCCAGCAGCCGACTAGCGGAAGCCAATGAGCAGTTCTTC. The encoded protein is CASSRLAEANEQFF.

The sample holds a few counts of this clone. The chain is built from TRBV5-1 and TRBJ2-3, with 7 bases aligning to TRBD2. The CDR3 sequence is 15 residues long. The J segment lost 2 bases and the V segment lost 1 base, leaving 4 bases of the junction unmatched. Germline-derived CDR1 and CDR2 are SGHRS and YFSETQ. CDR3 bases: TGCGCCAGCAGCTTGCCTAGCGGTTTCACAGATACGCAGTATTTT. As protein: CASSLPSGFTDTQYF. Drawing the rest from reference TRBV5-1 and TRBJ2-3, the complete variable domain is KAGVTQTPRYLIKTRGQQVTLSCSPISGHRSVSWYQQTPGQGLQFLFEYFSETQRNKGNFPGRFSGRQFSNSRSEMNVSTLELGDSALYLCASSLPSGFTDTQYFGPGTRLTVL.

The rearrangement joins TRBV7-2 to TRBJ2-5; TRBD2 matches at 7 bases. V gave up 7 bases and J gave up 3 bases; unmatched junction bases: 5. Germline V CDR1 and CDR2: SGHTA, FQGNSA. This CDR3 spans 13 amino acids. CDR3 in amino acids: CASTPSGKETQYF. CDR3 DNA sequence: TGTGCCAGCACCCCAAGCGGGAAAGAGACCCAGTACTTC.

The chain employs TRBV4-1 and TRBJ2-2; 7 bases map to TRBD1. CDR3 length: 13 amino acids. Trimming at V came to 6 bases and at J to 6 bases, leaving 4 bases not matched to a gene. In germline, CDR1 is MGHRA, CDR2 YSYEKL. The CDR3: CASRSTGSGELFF. Written as DNA, the CDR3 is TGCGCCAGCAGATCGACAGGGTCCGGGGAGCTGTTTTTT.

The rearrangement joins TRBV19 to TRBJ2-7; 9 nucleotides agree with TRBD1. The V segment lost 8 bases and the J segment 6 bases; nucleotides outside the gene matches: 11. This CDR3 region has 14 residues. The germline CDR1 and CDR2 sequences are LNHDA and SQIVND (reference sequence). The CDR3 sequence is CASAAGTGLAEQYF. DNA for the CDR3: TGTGCCAGTGCCGCCGGGACAGGGTTGGCCGAGCAGTACTTC.